This T cell receptor (beta chain) was captured in a study of identical twins. Broader study findings: High-abundance cord blood beta clonotypes had fewer insertions; memory repertoires showed none. Zero-insertion findings could be partly confounded by invariant cells (MAIT and iNKT cells).

Concerning this clonotype itself: Its specificity is not known.

In every case, the donor was a healthy Caucasian. Germline CDR1 SGDLS, CDR2 YYNGEE. The CDR3 runs 15 residues. Trimming shortened V by 4 bases and J by 5 bases, and 15 bases separated the two germline ends. Template switching introduced a universal primer site, and the cDNA bore unique molecular identifiers. TCRdb re-analysed the 5' RACE reads in MiXCR, keeping a single row per CDR3 protein. The sample includes roughly 250,000 distinct CDR3 sequences, about 14% of them seen just once. This rearrangement joins TRBV9 to TRBJ2-2; D is undetermined. The sequencing input was memory (CD45RO+) T cells sorted from blood. The receptor's source is a woman aged 18-29 years in good health. The CDR3 DNA reads TGTGCCAGCAGCCCCAGTTCCCCTGGGACCGGGGAGCTGTTTTTT. Its translation is CASSPSSPGTGELFF. The full variable domain, in which reference TRBV9 and TRBJ2-2 provide the parts outside the CDR3, is DSGVTQTPKHLITATGQRVTLRCSPRSGDLSVYWYQQSLDQGLQFLIQYYNGEERAKGNILERFSAQQFPDLHSELNLSSLELGDSALYFCASSPSSPGTGELFFGEGSRLTVL.